This T cell receptor (beta chain) was captured in a study of breast tumors, draining lymph nodes, adjacent tissues. Samples came from axillary lymph nodes draining the breast cancer. This CDR3 comprises 11 residues. Germline assignment: CDR1 LNHDA and CDR2 SQIVND (reference sequence). The germline V and J ends were trimmed by 7 bases and 8 bases, with 8 bases remaining between them. Using its own MiXCR run on the multiplex PCR reads, TCRdb lists one record per CDR3 protein. Of over 200,000 distinct CDR3 sequences listed, around 34% are singletons. This clonotype was recorded many times. Antigen unknown. Study findings and constraints: Most tumor T cells seemingly derive from lymph node, then expand in tumor.

Sequencing used axillary lymph node tissue. The rearrangement joins TRBV19 to TRBJ2-2; D call uncertain. The sequence came from a female donor with breast cancer. Some clones in this sample may be carry-over from other donors' samples. The CDR3 reads CASTVTGELFF. CDR3 sequence (DNA): TGTGCCAGTACTGTGACGGGGGAGCTGTTTTTT.